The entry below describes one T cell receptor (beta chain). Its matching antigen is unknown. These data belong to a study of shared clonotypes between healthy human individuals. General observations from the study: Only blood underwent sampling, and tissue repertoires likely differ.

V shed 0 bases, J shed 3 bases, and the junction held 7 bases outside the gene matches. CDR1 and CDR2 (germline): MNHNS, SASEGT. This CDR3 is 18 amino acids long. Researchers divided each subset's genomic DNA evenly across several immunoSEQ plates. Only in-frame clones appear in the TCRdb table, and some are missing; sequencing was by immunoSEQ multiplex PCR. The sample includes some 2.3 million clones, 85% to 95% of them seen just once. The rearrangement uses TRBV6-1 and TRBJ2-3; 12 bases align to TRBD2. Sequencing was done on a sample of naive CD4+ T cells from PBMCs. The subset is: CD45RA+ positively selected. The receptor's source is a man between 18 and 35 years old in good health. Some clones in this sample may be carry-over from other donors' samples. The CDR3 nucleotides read TGTGCCAGCAGTGAAGCGCATCGGACTAGCGGGACGACAGATACGCAGTATTTT. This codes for CASSEAHRTSGTTDTQYF.